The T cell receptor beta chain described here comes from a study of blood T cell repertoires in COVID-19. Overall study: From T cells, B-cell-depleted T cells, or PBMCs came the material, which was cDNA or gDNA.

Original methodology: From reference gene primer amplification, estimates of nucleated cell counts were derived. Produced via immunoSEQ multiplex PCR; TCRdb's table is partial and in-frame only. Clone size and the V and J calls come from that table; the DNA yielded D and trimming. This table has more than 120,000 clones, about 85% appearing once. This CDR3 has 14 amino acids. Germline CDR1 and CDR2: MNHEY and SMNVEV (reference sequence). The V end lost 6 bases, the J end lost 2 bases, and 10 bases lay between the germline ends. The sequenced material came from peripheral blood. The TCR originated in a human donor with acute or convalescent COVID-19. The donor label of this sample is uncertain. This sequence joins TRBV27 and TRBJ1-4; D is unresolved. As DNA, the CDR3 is TGTGCCAGCAGCCCACCCGGTACTAATGAAAAACTGTTTTTT. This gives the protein CASSPPGTNEKLFF. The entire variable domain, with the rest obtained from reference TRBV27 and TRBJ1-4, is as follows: EAQVTQNPRYLITVTGKKLTVTCSQNMNHEYMSWYRQDPGLGLRQIYYSMNVEVTDKGDVPEGYKVSRKEKRNFPLILESPSPNQTSLYFCASSPPGTNEKLFFGSGTQLSVL.